Sequencing of this T cell receptor (beta chain) was carried out in a study of blood T cell repertoires in COVID-19. At the level of the study: Samples of COVID-19 (acute and convalescent) were obtained from the United States, Italy and Spain.

V lost 1 base and J 2 bases, leaving 5 bases between the germline ends. From germline, CDR1 is LGHNA and CDR2 YSLEER. CDR3 length equals 13 residues. As handled by the study authors: For nucleated cells, counts were estimated from reference gene primer amplification. Sequencing used immunoSEQ multiplex PCR; TCRdb keeps in-frame clones, though not all of them. V and J calls and clone size follow that table, whereas D and trimming were derived from the DNA. The sample records 200,000 or so clones, 79% being singletons. The chain couples TRBV4-3 to TRBJ2-5; D not certain. This receptor was identified in a man in his sixties with active or convalescent COVID-19. Input material: peripheral blood. The DNA of the CDR3 is TGCGCCAGCAGCCAAGCGTATCAAGAGACCCAGTACTTC. It codes for CASSQAYQETQYF.